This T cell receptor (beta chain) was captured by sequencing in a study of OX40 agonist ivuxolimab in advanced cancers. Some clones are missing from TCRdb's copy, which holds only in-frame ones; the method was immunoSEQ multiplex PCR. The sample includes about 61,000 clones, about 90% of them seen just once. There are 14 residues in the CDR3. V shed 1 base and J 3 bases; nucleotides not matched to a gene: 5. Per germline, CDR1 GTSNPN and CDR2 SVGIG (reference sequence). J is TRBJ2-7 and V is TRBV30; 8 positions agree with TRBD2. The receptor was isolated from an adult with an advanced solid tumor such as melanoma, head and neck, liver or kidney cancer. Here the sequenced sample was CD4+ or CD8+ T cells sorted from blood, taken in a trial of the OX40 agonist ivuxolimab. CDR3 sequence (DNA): TGTGCCTGGAGTGGATACGGGAGGGACTACGAGCAGTACTTC. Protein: CAWSGYGRDYEQYF.